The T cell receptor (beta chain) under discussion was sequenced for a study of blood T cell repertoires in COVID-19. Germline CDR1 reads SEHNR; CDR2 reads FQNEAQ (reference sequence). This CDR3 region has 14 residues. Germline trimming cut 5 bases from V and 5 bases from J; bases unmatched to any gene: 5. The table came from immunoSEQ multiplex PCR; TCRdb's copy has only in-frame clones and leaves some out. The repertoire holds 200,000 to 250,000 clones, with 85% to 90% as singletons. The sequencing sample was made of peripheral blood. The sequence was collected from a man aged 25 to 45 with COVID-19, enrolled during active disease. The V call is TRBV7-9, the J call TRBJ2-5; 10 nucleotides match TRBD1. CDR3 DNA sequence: TGTGCCAGCAGCCGAGACAGGGGGCTGGAGACCCAGTACTTC. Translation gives CASSRDRGLETQYF.